This T cell receptor (beta chain) was found in a study of blood T cell repertoires in COVID-19. Overall study context: The origin of the acute and convalescent COVID-19 samples was the United States, Italy and Spain. Nucleic acid was either cDNA or gDNA, and it came from T cells, B-cell-depleted T cells, or PBMCs.

This CDR3 has 17 amino acids. Trimming shortened V by 2 bases and J by 0 bases, and 16 bases separated the two germline ends. Germline CDR1 and CDR2: SEHNR and FQNEAQ (reference sequence). Assay used: immunoSEQ multiplex PCR; TCRdb lists only in-frame clones, some missing. Among around 250,000 clones, 70% to 90% were seen once, and the ten largest hold about 6.2%. Cohort placement rested on clinical history that participants reported themselves. The sample taken for sequencing was PBMCs or T cells enriched from blood (not recorded which). The rearrangement uses TRBV7-9 and TRBJ1-1, with D tentatively TRBD1 (5 bases). The source is a woman aged 45-60 years who had been exposed to COVID-19. Here the CDR3 DNA reads TGTGCCAGCAGCTTATACCGACAGCCACTCATGAACACTGAAGCTTTCTTT. It codes for CASSLYRQPLMNTEAFF.